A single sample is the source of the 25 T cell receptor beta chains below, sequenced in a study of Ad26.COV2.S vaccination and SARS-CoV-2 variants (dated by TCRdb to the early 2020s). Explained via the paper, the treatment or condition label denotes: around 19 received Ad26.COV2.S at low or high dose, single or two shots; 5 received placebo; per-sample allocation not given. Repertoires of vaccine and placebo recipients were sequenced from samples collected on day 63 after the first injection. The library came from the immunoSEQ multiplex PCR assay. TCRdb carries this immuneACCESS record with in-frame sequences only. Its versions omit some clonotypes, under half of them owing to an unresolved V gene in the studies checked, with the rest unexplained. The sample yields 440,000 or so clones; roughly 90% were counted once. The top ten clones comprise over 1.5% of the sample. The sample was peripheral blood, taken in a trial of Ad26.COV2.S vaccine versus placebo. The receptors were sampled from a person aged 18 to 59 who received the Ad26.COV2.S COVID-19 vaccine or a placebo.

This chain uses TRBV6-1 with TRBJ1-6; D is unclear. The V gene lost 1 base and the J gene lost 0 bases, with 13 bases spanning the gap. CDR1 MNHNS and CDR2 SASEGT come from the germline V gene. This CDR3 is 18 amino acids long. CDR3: CASSEERVWSSYNSPLHF. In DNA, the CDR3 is TGTGCCAGCAGTGAAGAAAGAGTGTGGAGCTCCTATAATTCACCCCTCCACTTT.

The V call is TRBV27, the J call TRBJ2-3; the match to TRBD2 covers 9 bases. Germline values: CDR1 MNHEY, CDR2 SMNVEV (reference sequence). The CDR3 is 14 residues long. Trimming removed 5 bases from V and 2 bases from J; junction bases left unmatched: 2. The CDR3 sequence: CASSPGLATDTQYF. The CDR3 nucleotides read TGTGCCAGCAGTCCGGGACTAGCCACAGATACGCAGTATTTT.

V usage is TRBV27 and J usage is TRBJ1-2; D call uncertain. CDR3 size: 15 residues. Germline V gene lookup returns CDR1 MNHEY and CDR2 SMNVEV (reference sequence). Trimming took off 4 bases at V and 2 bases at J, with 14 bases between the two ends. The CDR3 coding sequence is TGTGCCAGCAGTTATGGCGTGGGCCCGAACTATGGCTACACCTTC. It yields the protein CASSYGVGPNYGYTF.

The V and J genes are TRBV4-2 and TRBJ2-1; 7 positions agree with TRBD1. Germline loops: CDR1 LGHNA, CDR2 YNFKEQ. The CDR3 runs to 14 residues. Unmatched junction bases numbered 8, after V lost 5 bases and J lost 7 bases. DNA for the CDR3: TGTGCCAGCAGCTTCCGGACAGGTTCGAATGAGCAGTTCTTC. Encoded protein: CASSFRTGSNEQFF.

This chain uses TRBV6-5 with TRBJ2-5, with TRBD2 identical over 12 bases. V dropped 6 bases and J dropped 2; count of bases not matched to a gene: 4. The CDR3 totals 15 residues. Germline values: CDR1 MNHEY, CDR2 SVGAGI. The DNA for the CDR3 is TGTGCCAGCAGCCTACTAGCGGGGGGACAAGAGACCCAGTACTTC. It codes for CASSLLAGGQETQYF.

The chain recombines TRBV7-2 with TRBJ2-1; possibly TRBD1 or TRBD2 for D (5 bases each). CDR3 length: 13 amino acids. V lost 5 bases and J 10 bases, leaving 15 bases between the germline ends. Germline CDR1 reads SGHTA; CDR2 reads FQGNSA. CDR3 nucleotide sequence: TGTGCCAGCAGCCAAAGGGTTGGGACCGAGCAGTTCTTC. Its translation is CASSQRVGTEQFF. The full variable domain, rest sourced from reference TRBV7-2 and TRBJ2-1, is GAGVSQSPSNKVTEKGKDVELRCDPISGHTALYWYRQSLGQGLEFLIYFQGNSAPDKSGLPSDRFSAERTGGSVSTLTIQRTQQEDSAVYLCASSQRVGTEQFFGPGTRLTVL.

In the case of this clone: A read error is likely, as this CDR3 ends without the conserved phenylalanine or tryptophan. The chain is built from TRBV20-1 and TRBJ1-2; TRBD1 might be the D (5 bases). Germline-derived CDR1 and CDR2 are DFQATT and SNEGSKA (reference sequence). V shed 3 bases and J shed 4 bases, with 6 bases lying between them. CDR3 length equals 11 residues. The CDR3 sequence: CSASDSYGYTL. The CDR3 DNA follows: TGCAGTGCTAGCGACAGCTATGGCTACACCCTC.

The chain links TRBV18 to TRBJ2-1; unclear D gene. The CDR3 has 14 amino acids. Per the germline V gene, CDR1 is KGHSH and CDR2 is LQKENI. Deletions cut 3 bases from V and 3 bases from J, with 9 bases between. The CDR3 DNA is TGTGCCAGCTCACCCCCCAGCGACTACAATGAGCAGTTCTTC. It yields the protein CASSPPSDYNEQFF.

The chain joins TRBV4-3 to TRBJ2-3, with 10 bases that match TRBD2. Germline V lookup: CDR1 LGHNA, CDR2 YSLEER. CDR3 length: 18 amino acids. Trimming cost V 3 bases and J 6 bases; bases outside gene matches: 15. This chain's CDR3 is CASSQSLSGGAVSDTQYF. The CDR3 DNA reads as TGCGCCAGCAGCCAGAGTCTAAGCGGGGGGGCGGTTTCGGATACGCAGTATTTT.

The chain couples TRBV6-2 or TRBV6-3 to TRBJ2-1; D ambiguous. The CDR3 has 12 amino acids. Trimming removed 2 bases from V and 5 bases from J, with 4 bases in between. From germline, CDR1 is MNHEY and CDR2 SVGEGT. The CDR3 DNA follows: TGTGCCAGCAGTTACCTAGACAATGAGCAGTTCTTC. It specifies CASSYLDNEQFF.

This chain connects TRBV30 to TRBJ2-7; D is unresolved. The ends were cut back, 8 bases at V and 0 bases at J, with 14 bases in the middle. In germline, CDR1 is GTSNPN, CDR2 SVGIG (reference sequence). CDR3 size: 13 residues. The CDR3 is CAGERDNSYEQYF. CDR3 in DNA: TGTGCCGGAGAAAGAGATAACTCCTACGAGCAGTACTTC.

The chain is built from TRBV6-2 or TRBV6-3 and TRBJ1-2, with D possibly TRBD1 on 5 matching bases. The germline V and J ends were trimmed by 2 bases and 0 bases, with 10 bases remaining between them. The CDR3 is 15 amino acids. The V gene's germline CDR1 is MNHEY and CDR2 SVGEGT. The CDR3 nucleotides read TGTGCCAGCAGTTACACCGACAGCCCTAACTATGGCTACACCTTC. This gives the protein CASSYTDSPNYGYTF.

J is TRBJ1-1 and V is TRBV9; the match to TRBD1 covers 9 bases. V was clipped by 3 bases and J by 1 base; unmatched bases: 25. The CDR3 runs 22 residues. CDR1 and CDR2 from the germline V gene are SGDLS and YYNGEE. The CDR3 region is CASSATVIPKPGQGLRNTEAFF. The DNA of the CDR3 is TGTGCCAGCAGCGCCACCGTTATTCCTAAGCCGGGACAGGGATTACGGAACACTGAAGCTTTCTTT.

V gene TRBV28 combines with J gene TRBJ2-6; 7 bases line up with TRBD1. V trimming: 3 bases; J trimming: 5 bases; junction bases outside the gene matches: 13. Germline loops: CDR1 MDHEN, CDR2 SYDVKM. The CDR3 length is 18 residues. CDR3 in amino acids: CASSFRGGIRIRANVLTF. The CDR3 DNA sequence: TGTGCCAGCAGTTTTAGAGGGGGCATCCGTATTAGGGCCAACGTCCTGACTTTC. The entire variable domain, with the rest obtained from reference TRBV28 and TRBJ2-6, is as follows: DVKVTQSSRYLVKRTGEKVFLECVQDMDHENMFWYRQDPGLGLRLIYFSYDVKMKEKGDIPEGYSVSREKKERFSLILESASTNQTSMYLCASSFRGGIRIRANVLTFGAGSRLTVL.

Written as DNA, the CDR3 is TGTGCCAGCAGCCACCTAAACATAGACAGAACTAACTATGGCTACACCTTC. Amino acids: CASSHLNIDRTNYGYTF. This chain joins TRBV11-2 and TRBJ1-2; possibly TRBD1 for D (5 bases). The V end was cut by 5 bases, the J end by 0 bases, with 19 bases between. The CDR3 covers 17 residues. Germline-derived CDR1 and CDR2 are SGHAT and FQNNGV.

The chain's CDR3 is CASSYSGRSNSPLHF. The CDR3 DNA is TGTGCCAGCAGTTACTCCGGACGCAGTAATTCACCCCTCCACTTT. The genes are TRBV6-5 and TRBJ1-6; unclear D gene. V lost 0 bases, J lost 6 bases, and 9 bases lay in between. Germline assignment: CDR1 MNHEY and CDR2 SVGAGI. The CDR3 loop spans 15 amino acids.

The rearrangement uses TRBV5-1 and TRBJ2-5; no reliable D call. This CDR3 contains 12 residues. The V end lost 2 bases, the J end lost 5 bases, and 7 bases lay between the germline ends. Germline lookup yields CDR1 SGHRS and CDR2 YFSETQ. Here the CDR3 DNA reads TGCGCCAGCAGCTTCTTCTGGGAGACCCAGTACTTC. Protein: CASSFFWETQYF. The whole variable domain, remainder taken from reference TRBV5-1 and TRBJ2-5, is KAGVTQTPRYLIKTRGQQVTLSCSPISGHRSVSWYQQTPGQGLQFLFEYFSETQRNKGNFPGRFSGRQFSNSRSEMNVSTLELGDSALYLCASSFFWETQYFGPGTRLLVL.

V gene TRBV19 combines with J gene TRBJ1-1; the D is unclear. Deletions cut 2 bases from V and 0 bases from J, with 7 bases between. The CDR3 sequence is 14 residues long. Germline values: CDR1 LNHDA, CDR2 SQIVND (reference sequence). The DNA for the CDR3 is TGTGCCAGTAGTATATGGTTCATGAACACTGAAGCTTTCTTT. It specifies CASSIWFMNTEAFF. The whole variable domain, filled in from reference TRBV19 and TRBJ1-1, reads DGGITQSPKYLFRKEGQNVTLSCEQNLNHDAMYWYRQDPGQGLRLIYYSQIVNDFQKGDIAEGYSVSREKKESFPLTVTSAQKNPTAFYLCASSIWFMNTEAFFGQGTRLTVV.

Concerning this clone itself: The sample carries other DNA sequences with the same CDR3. CDR3 residues: CASSPEDTQYF. The DNA for the CDR3 is TGTGCCAGCTCACCAGAAGATACGCAGTATTTT. The rearrangement links TRBV18 to TRBJ2-3; D is uncertain. V was clipped by 2 bases and J by 5 bases, with 2 bases between them. Germline assignment: CDR1 KGHSH and CDR2 LQKENI. The CDR3 has 11 amino acids.

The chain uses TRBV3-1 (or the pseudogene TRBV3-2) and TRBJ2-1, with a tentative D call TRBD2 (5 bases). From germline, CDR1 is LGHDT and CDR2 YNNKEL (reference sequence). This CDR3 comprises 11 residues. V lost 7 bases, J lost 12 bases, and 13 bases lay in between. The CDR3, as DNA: TGTGCCAGCATTGGCGGGTCTATGCAGTTCTTC. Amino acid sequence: CASIGGSMQFF.

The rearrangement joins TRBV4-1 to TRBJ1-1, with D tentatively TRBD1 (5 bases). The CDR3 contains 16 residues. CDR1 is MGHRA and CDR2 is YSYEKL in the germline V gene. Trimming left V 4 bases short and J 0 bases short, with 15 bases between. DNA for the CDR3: TGCGCCAGCAGCCCCCGAGGTGCAGGGATGAACACTGAAGCTTTCTTT. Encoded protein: CASSPRGAGMNTEAFF.

DNA of the CDR3: TGTGCCAGCAGTTACGTCCTAGCCCAGGAGACCCAGTACTTC. Its translation is CASSYVLAQETQYF. The rearrangement links TRBV6-2 or TRBV6-3 to TRBJ2-5; possibly TRBD2 for D (5 bases). The V end was cut by 2 bases, the J end by 5 bases, with 12 bases between. The CDR3 runs to 14 residues. Germline V gene sequence: CDR1 MNHEY, CDR2 SVGEGT.

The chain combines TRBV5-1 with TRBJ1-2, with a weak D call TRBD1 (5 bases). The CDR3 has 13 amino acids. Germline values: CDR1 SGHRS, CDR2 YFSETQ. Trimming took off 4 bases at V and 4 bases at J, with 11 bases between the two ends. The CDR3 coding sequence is TGCGCCAGCAGCACTCCTCAGGGCTATGGCTACACCTTC. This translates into CASSTPQGYGYTF.

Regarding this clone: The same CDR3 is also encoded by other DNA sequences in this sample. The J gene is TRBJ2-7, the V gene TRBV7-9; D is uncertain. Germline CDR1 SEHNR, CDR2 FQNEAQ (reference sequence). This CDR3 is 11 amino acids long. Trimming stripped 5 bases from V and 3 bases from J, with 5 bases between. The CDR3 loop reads CASSLNYEQYF. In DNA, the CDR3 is TGTGCCAGCAGCCTAAACTACGAGCAGTACTTC. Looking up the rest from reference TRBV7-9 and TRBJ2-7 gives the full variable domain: DTGVSQNPRHKITKRGQNVTFRCDPISEHNRLYWYRQTLGQGPEFLTYFQNEAQLEKSRLLSDRFSAERPKGSFSTLEIQRTEQGDSAMYLCASSLNYEQYFGPGTRLTVT.

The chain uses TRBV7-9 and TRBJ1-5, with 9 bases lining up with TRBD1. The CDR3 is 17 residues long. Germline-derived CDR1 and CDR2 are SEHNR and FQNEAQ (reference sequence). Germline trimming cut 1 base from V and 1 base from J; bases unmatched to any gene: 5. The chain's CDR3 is CASSLDLGQGSNQPQHF. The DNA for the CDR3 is TGTGCCAGCAGCTTAGATCTGGGACAGGGCAGCAATCAGCCCCAGCATTTT. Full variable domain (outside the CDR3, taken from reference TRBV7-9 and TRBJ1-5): DTGVSQNPRHKITKRGQNVTFRCDPISEHNRLYWYRQTLGQGPEFLTYFQNEAQLEKSRLLSDRFSAERPKGSFSTLEIQRTEQGDSAMYLCASSLDLGQGSNQPQHFGDGTRLSIL.